This record looks at one T cell receptor beta chain sequence and its context. Its cognate antigen is unknown. No donor had other autoimmune disease, uncontrolled infection, pregnancy or lactation. Orbital computed tomography, together with clinical symptoms, serum thyroxine, TRAb and thyroid ultrasound, was used for diagnosis. The sample originates from a study of Graves' ophthalmopathy and Graves' hyperthyroidism. Overall study findings and caveats: Blood also held most thyroid clonotypes expanded above 0.001 frequency. This model predicted ophthalmopathy progression (sensitivity 65% to 71%, specificity 72% to 85%).

Scientists amplified the TCR beta CDR3 regions from RNA transcripts. First-round RT-PCR employed HTBI primers, with a second-round multiplex PCR after it. One entry per CDR3 protein results from TCRdb running MiXCR on the multiplex PCR reads. This table has approximately 160,000 distinct CDR3 sequences, over 35% appearing once. Germline V CDR1 and CDR2: DFQATT, SNEGSKA (reference sequence). The CDR3 runs 14 residues. V lost 0 bases and J lost 5, with 13 bases in between. The TCR originated in a woman in her forties with Graves' ophthalmopathy. Sequences were obtained from peripheral blood. The chain combines TRBV20-1 with TRBJ2-5; TRBD2 is a possible D gene (6 bases). Here the CDR3 reads CSAREGGLRETQYF. CDR3 nucleotide sequence: TGCAGTGCTAGAGAGGGGGGTTTGAGGGAGACCCAGTACTTC.